These 10 T cell receptor beta chains were sequenced from one sample in a study of T cells in women clearing cervical HPV infection. The method was immunoSEQ multiplex PCR; TCRdb's version includes in-frame clones alone and lacks a portion of them. The table counts approximately 39,000 clones; roughly 3.5% lies in the top ten. Source material: blood buffy coat. These receptors were collected from a woman aged 18 to 75 with a cervical HPV16 infection that either progressed to CIN3+ or cleared (not recorded which).

Details on this clone: Read sequence stops 3 residues before the CDR3 end, and the germline J gene provides the missing end. V is TRBV29-1 and J is TRBJ2-1; 7 positions agree with TRBD1. The CDR3 covers 12 residues. The V gene's germline CDR1 is SQVTM and CDR2 ANQGSEA. The ends lost 5 bases at V and 5 bases at J; junction bases unmatched: 3. CDR3: CSVNQGDNEQFF. The covered CDR3 bases are TGCAGCGTTAATCAGGGGGACAATGAG.

A word on this clone: The sequence runs out 3 residues before the end of the CDR3; the remainder is reconstructed from the germline J gene. This chain joins TRBV5-1 and TRBJ1-6; TRBD1 matches at 11 bases. This CDR3 region has 16 residues. Trimming cost V 5 bases and J 7 bases; bases outside gene matches: 8. Per the germline V gene, CDR1 is SGHRS and CDR2 is YFSETQ. The CDR3 sequence is CASSLQGTGGNSPLHF. CDR3 DNA, as far as it was read: TGCGCCAGCAGTTTGCAAGGGACAGGGGGAAATTCACCC.

Turning to this clone: The read ends 3 residues early relative to the CDR3; the germline J gene fills the gap. This chain uses TRBV20-1 with TRBJ2-2, with 7 positions matching TRBD1. Germline CDR1 DFQATT, CDR2 SNEGSKA (reference sequence). The CDR3 has 14 residues. V lost 0 bases, J lost 6 bases, and 4 bases stayed unmatched. Here the CDR3 reads CSARDRQGPGELFF. The DNA read from the CDR3 is TGCAGTGCTAGAGATCGACAGGGTCCCGGGGAG.

Comments on this clone: The read ends 3 residues early relative to the CDR3; the germline J gene fills the gap. V is TRBV19 and J is TRBJ2-2; perhaps TRBD1 as D (6 bases). This CDR3 has 16 residues. V was cut by 4 bases and J by 6 bases, with 18 bases left in between. The germline V gene encodes CDR1 LNHDA and CDR2 SQIVND (reference sequence). This CDR3 reads CASSNRARGNAGELFF. Incomplete CDR3 DNA: TGTGCCAGTAGTAACCGGGCCAGGGGCAACGCCGGGGAG. Complete variable domain (other parts from reference TRBV19 and TRBJ2-2): DGGITQSPKYLFRKEGQNVTLSCEQNLNHDAMYWYRQDPGQGLRLIYYSQIVNDFQKGDIAEGYSVSREKKESFPLTVTSAQKNPTAFYLCASSNRARGNAGELFFGEGSRLTVL.

Note on this clone: The read comes to an end 3 residues before the CDR3 does, leaving the germline J gene to fill in the end. The chain carries TRBV5-4 and TRBJ2-7; TRBD2 aligns across 10 bases. CDR3 length: 14 residues. The germline gives CDR1 SGHNT, CDR2 YYREEE (reference sequence). J lost 4 bases, V lost 0 bases, and 1 base had no gene match. The sequenced CDR3 bases are TGTGCCAGCAGCTTGGCTAGCGGGAGTTACGAG. Protein product: CASSLASGSYE. The full CDR3 is CASSLASGSYEQYF.

Concerning this clone: The read ends 3 residues shy of where the CDR3 ends; the end is completed using the germline J gene. V and J are TRBV2 and TRBJ2-1; 8 bases fit TRBD1. The length of the CDR3 is 14 residues. The trim removed 8 bases at V and 7 bases at J, leaving 10 bases unmatched. The V gene's germline CDR1 is SNHLY and CDR2 FYNNEI. The CDR3 DNA, read in part, is TGTGCCAGCGTACCGGGACAGGCGAGGAATGAG. Amino acids: CASVPGQARNE. The whole CDR3 protein reads CASVPGQARNEQFF.

In regard to this clone: With the read ending 3 residues before the CDR3 end, the germline J gene is used to fill in that end. The chain recombines TRBV30 with TRBJ1-5; 7 bases match TRBD1. Trimming took 0 bases from V and 4 from J; bases not matched to a gene: 0. CDR1 GTSNPN and CDR2 SVGIG come from the germline V gene (reference sequence). The CDR3 has 13 amino acids. The CDR3 here is CAWSVQGNQPQHF. The CDR3 DNA, read in part, is TGTGCCTGGAGTGTACAGGGGAATCAGCCC.

In regard to this clone: Read sequence stops 3 residues before the CDR3 end, and the germline J gene provides the missing end. V and J are TRBV19 and TRBJ2-2; no clear D gene. Trimming took 1 base from V and 1 from J, leaving 4 bases between them. CDR3 size: 14 residues. Looked up from germline, CDR1 is LNHDA and CDR2 is SQIVND (reference sequence). The DNA read from the CDR3 is TGTGCCAGTAGTATAGGCGAGAACACCGGGGAG. Translating it yields CASSIGENTGE. The full CDR3 protein is CASSIGENTGELFF.

Comments on this clone: The missing CDR3 end, 3 residues past where the read stops, is filled in from the germline J gene. The chain uses TRBV5-4 and TRBJ2-7, with 9 bases fitting TRBD1. With 4 bases clipped from V and 3 bases from J, the junction kept 11 bases outside the gene matches. Germline loops: CDR1 SGHNT, CDR2 YYREEE (reference sequence). The CDR3 is 16 amino acids. CDR3 bases read: TGTGCCAGCAGCACACGGACAGGGGCGGTTCACTACGAG. Its protein product is CASSTRTGAVHYE. The CDR3 reads in full as CASSTRTGAVHYEQYF.

For this clone: The CDR3 end falls 3 residues outside the read, so it is completed with the germline J gene. This rearrangement joins TRBV7-6 to TRBJ2-2; 9 bases map to TRBD2. The germline gives CDR1 SGHVS, CDR2 FNYEAQ. V was pared by 1 base and J by 5 bases, with 5 bases of the junction left unmatched. This CDR3 is built from 16 residues. Here the CDR3 reads CASSLEGLAGTGELFF. CDR3 DNA (partial): TGTGCCAGCAGCTTAGAGGGTCTAGCGGGAACCGGGGAG.